This T cell receptor beta chain derives from a study of blood T cell repertoires in COVID-19. This clone appeared a single time. The data were produced by immunoSEQ multiplex PCR, yet TCRdb's version contains in-frame clones alone and is incomplete. This repertoire shows 250,000 to 400,000 clones, about 90% found once; its top ten account for under 5.5%. The CDR3 has 14 residues. Trimming shortened V by 9 bases and J by 0 bases, and 12 bases separated the two germline ends. Germline V gives CDR1 ENHRY, CDR2 SYGVKD. Study members were between roughly 18 and 89 years old and lived in 24 US regions. Two negative PCRs, clearance, or symptom resolution had been documented for recovered Cohort 3 donors.

This sequence originates from a woman aged 30 to 39 who had recovered from COVID-19. The gene calls are TRBV10-3 and TRBJ2-1; D is possibly TRBD2 (5 bases). Sequenced input: PBMCs or T cells enriched from blood (not recorded which). The CDR3, as DNA: TGTGCCATGCGAGAGGCGGGCTCCTACAATGAGCAGTTCTTC. Amino acid sequence: CAMREAGSYNEQFF.